The 16 T cell receptor beta chains given below trace back to one sample, sequenced in a study of shared clonotypes between healthy human individuals. Here immunoSEQ multiplex PCR was the method, and the copy in TCRdb shows in-frame clones only, minus some. Among about 1.1 million clones listed, about 72% were seen once. Specimen: memory CD4+ T cells from PBMCs. Subset noted: CD45RA-negative fraction. These receptors all stem from a young man in good health. Some clones in this sample may be carry-over from other donors' samples.

V and J are TRBV30 and TRBJ2-1; 11 nucleotides match TRBD2. V shed 0 bases and J 9 bases; nucleotides not matched to a gene: 4. The CDR3 spans 14 residues. The germline V gene encodes CDR1 GTSNPN and CDR2 SVGIG (reference sequence). The CDR3 sequence is CAWSVTSGKSEQFF. In DNA form, the CDR3 reads TGTGCCTGGAGTGTGACTAGCGGGAAGAGTGAGCAGTTCTTC. The entire variable domain, with the rest obtained from reference TRBV30 and TRBJ2-1, is as follows: SQTIHQWPATLVQPVGSPLSLECTVEGTSNPNLYWYRQAAGRGLQLLFYSVGIGQISSEVPQNLSASRPQDRQFILSSKKLLLSDSGFYLCAWSVTSGKSEQFFGPGTRLTVL.

This clone was seen a single time. The chain links TRBV27 to TRBJ1-1; D may be TRBD1 (5 bases). Between the trimmed V and J ends, which lost 7 bases and 1 base, there was a span of 13 bases. From germline, CDR1 is MNHEY and CDR2 SMNVEV (reference sequence). The CDR3 consists of 14 residues. The CDR3 is CASTQWGGNTEAFF. CDR3 DNA: TGTGCCAGCACCCAGTGGGGGGGGAACACTGAAGCTTTCTTT.

This clone has only one observation. The chain carries TRBV25-1 and TRBJ2-5; either TRBD1 or TRBD2 may supply D (6 bases each). CDR3 length equals 14 residues. Germline V lookup: CDR1 MGHDK, CDR2 SYGVNS. V lost 1 base, J lost 4 bases, and 10 bases lay in between. The CDR3 loop is CASSEFRGVETQYF. The DNA of the CDR3 is TGTGCCAGCAGTGAATTTAGGGGGGTAGAGACCCAGTACTTC. The full variable domain, completed using reference TRBV25-1 and TRBJ2-5, is EADIYQTPRYLVIGTGKKITLECSQTMGHDKMYWYQQDPGMELHLIHYSYGVNSTEKGDLSSESTVSRIRTEHFPLTLESARPSHTSQYLCASSEFRGVETQYFGPGTRLLVL.

This clone has just one count. V usage is TRBV19 and J usage is TRBJ2-7, with TRBD2 identical over 8 bases. In germline, CDR1 is LNHDA, CDR2 SQIVND (reference sequence). V lost 3 bases to trimming and J lost 9 bases; unmatched junction nucleotides: 10. The CDR3 loop spans 14 amino acids. This chain's CDR3 is CASSMVSGTSRQYF. The CDR3 DNA sequence: TGTGCCAGTAGTATGGTTAGCGGGACATCCCGGCAGTACTTC.

Only a few counts were recorded for this clone. Other DNA sequences in the sample encode the same CDR3. The chain joins TRBV7-2 to TRBJ2-5; tentative D call: TRBD2 (5 bases). This CDR3 spans 14 amino acids. V was clipped by 3 bases and J by 0 bases, with 8 bases between them. The V gene's germline CDR1 is SGHTA and CDR2 FQGNSA. Written as DNA, the CDR3 is TGTGCCAGCAGCTTGAACGGGGACCAAGAGACCCAGTACTTC. It is translated as CASSLNGDQETQYF. Supplemented by reference TRBV7-2 and TRBJ2-5, the full variable domain reads GAGVSQSPSNKVTEKGKDVELRCDPISGHTALYWYRQSLGQGLEFLIYFQGNSAPDKSGLPSDRFSAERTGGSVSTLTIQRTQQEDSAVYLCASSLNGDQETQYFGPGTRLLVL.

V is TRBV5-1 and J is TRBJ2-7, with TRBD2 matching 13 bases. Trimming cost V 5 bases and J 0 bases; bases outside gene matches: 17. The CDR3 is 20 amino acids. CDR1 SGHRS and CDR2 YFSETQ come from the germline V gene. DNA for the CDR3: TGCGCCAGCAGACAGCAACCGACTAGCGGGAGGCGGGGTTTCTCCTACGAGCAGTACTTC. Its translation is CASRQQPTSGRRGFSYEQYF.

Of note for this clone: The sample carries other DNA sequences with the same CDR3. This rearrangement joins TRBV29-1 to TRBJ2-5; 7 positions agree with TRBD1. The J call may be incorrect, as the DNA end agrees better with TRBJ2-7. CDR3 length equals 14 residues. Germline CDR1 SQVTM, CDR2 ANQGSEA. Here the CDR3 reads CSVAFRGTTYEQYF. The CDR3 DNA reads TGCAGCGTTGCCTTCAGGGGGACGACCTACGAGCAGTACTTC.

This clone was seen a single time. A much larger clone sits a single nucleotide away, making a read error possible. The same CDR3 can be traced to other DNA sequences in this sample. J is TRBJ2-3 and V is TRBV10-3, with D perhaps TRBD1 (6 bases). Germline V CDR1 and CDR2: ENHRY, SYGVKD. The CDR3 is 16 residues long. CDR3 nucleotides: TGTGCCATCAGTGAGCTAGGGGGACGTGCTGGAGATACTCAGTATTTT. As protein: CAISELGGRAGDTQYF.

In this sample, this clone turned up once. The J gene is TRBJ1-2, the V gene TRBV2; maybe TRBD1 (5 bases). This CDR3 is 14 amino acids long. Germline CDR1 SNHLY, CDR2 FYNNEI. The V end was cut by 6 bases, the J end by 0 bases, with 11 bases between. Written as DNA, the CDR3 is TGTGCCAGCAGGATAACAGGTGCTAACTATGGCTACACCTTC. The encoded protein is CASRITGANYGYTF.

This chain connects TRBV5-8 to TRBJ2-5; TRBD1 matches 8 bases. With 0 bases clipped from V and 10 bases from J, the junction kept 8 bases outside the gene matches. Per the germline V gene, CDR1 is SGHTS and CDR2 is YDEGEE. CDR3 length equals 14 residues. This CDR3 is CASSLGGSQGGQYF. The CDR3 coding sequence is TGTGCCAGCAGCTTGGGGGGCTCACAGGGGGGCCAGTACTTC.

Of note for this clone: Other nucleotide sequences in the sample specify the same CDR3. The chain is built from TRBV7-9 and TRBJ2-1; 9 bases are shared with TRBD2. Germline values: CDR1 SEHNR, CDR2 FQNEAQ (reference sequence). This CDR3 region has 14 residues. Trimming removed 1 base from V and 7 bases from J; junction bases left unmatched: 2. The CDR3 DNA reads TGTGCCAGCAGCTTAGGGCTAGCGGGGAATGAGCAGTTCTTC. Translating gives CASSLGLAGNEQFF.

The chain links TRBV7-9 to TRBJ1-1, with TRBD1 matching over 7 bases. From germline, CDR1 is SEHNR and CDR2 FQNEAQ (reference sequence). The CDR3 sequence is 15 residues long. V was clipped by 3 bases and J by 4 bases; unmatched bases: 8. The CDR3 coding sequence is TGTGCCAGCAGCTTGCTGGCAGGGGGATCCACTGAAGCTTTCTTT. It codes for CASSLLAGGSTEAFF.

The V call is TRBV4-2, the J call TRBJ1-1; a weak D match, TRBD1 (5 bases). Germline lookup yields CDR1 LGHNA and CDR2 YNFKEQ. V was clipped by 4 bases and J by 4 bases, with 19 bases between them. The CDR3 consists of 16 residues. DNA for the CDR3: TGTGCCAGCAGCCGAGATACGGTTTATGGGGGCACTGAAGCTTTCTTT. It codes for CASSRDTVYGGTEAFF.

The chain carries TRBV11-2 and TRBJ1-1; D unclear. Germline V gives CDR1 SGHAT, CDR2 FQNNGV. The CDR3 contains 14 residues. V lost 1 base, J lost 1 base, and 7 bases lay in between. CDR3 bases: TGTGCCAGCAGCTTAGGGTGGAAGAACACTGAAGCTTTCTTT. Encoded protein: CASSLGWKNTEAFF.

The chain joins TRBV5-4 to TRBJ2-3, with 7 bases aligning to TRBD2. After removal of 2 bases from V and 4 bases from J, the junction contained 7 bases not matched to a gene. The CDR3 totals 15 residues. Germline CDR1 reads SGHNT; CDR2 reads YYREEE (reference sequence). Written as DNA, the CDR3 is TGTGCCAGCAGCTTCTCGGCAGGGAGGGCAGATACGCAGTATTTT. Translated, it gives CASSFSAGRADTQYF.

The chain links TRBV6-1 to TRBJ2-2; the match to TRBD1 covers 8 bases. The ends lost 7 bases at V and 6 bases at J; junction bases unmatched: 7. CDR1 is MNHNS, CDR2 SASEGT, per germline. The CDR3 runs 14 residues. The CDR3 DNA is TGTGCCAGCACCCGGACAGGGTTCCCCGGGGAGCTGTTTTTT. Translated: CASTRTGFPGELFF.